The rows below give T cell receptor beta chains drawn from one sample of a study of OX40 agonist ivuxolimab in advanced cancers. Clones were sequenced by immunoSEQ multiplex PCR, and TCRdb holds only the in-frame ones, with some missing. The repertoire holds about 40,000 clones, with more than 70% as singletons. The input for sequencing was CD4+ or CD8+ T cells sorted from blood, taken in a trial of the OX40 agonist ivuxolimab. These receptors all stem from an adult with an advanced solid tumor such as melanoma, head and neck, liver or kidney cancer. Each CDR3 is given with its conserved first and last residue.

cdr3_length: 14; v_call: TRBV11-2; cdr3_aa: CASSLESGMYEQYF
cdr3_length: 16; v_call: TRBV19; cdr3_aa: CASRPRTASGANVLTF
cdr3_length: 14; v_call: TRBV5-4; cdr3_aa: CASSFQGPYNEQFF
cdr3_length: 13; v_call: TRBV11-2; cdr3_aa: CASSLGRSHEQFF
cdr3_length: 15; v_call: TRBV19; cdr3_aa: CASSGVRREGHEQFF
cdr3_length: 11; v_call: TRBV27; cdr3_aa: CASSLSGEQFF
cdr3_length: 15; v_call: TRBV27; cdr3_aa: CASTGTGPTQETQYF
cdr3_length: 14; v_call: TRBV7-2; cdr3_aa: CASSLFLGSGEQYF
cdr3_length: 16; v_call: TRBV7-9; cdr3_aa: CASSLGAAGEGETQYF
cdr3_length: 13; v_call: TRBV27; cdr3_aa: CASSSQGFREQFF
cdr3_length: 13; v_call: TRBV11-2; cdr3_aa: CASSLPSSYEQYF
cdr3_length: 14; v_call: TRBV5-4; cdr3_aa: CASSFSRGHSEAFF
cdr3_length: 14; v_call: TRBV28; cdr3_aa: CASSTQGYTGELFF
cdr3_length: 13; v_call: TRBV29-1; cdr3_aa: CSVVGTGGSIQYF
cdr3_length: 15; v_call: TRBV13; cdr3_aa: CASTFSSYTHNEQFF
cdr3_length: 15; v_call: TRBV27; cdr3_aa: CASSPTGGVSYEQYF
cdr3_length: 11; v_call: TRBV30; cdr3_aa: CAWTASYEQYF
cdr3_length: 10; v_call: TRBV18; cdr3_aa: CASTGNTIYF
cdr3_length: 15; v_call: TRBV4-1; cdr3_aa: CASSQDRGPGETQYF
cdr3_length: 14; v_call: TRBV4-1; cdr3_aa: CASSQGASNQPQHF
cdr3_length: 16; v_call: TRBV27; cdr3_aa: CASSFLPAGMGDTQYF
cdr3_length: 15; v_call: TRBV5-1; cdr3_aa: CASSLARGGQETQYF
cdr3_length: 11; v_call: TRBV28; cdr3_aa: CASSLPREAFF
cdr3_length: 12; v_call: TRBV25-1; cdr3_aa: CASSVTYNEQFF